This TCR beta chain was profiled in a study of early T cells in non-severe SARS-CoV-2 infection. Background on the study: The input, bulk RNA from unsorted whole blood, was sequenced, and chains were unpaired. General study findings and limits: CD4 and private specificities were missed by VDJdb matching, which favored anti-spike CD8 responses.

This clonotype was seen a handful of times. As yet, its antigen is unknown. Each cDNA molecule carried a unique molecular identifier. A single record per CDR3 protein comes from TCRdb applying MiXCR to the 5' RACE reads. The sample gives more than 45,000 distinct CDR3 sequences, 4.5% to 7% of which show up once; 6% to 7% is in the top ten. Looked up from germline, CDR1 is SGHTA and CDR2 is FQGNSA. The length of the CDR3 is 17 residues. Trimming cost V 5 bases and J 2 bases, with 16 bases left between them. V is TRBV7-2 and J is TRBJ1-6; D is unclear. The specimen was whole blood. This TCR came from an adult who was a healthcare worker with PCR-confirmed SARS-CoV-2 infection or an uninfected control (not recorded which). DNA of the CDR3: TGTGCCAGCAGCCCCGCCCGCCCCACTACCTATAATTCACCCCTCCACTTT. It codes for CASSPARPTTYNSPLHF.